The T cell receptor (beta chain) described here comes from a study of blood T cell repertoires in COVID-19. Clones were read by immunoSEQ multiplex PCR, and TCRdb kept only the in-frame ones, dropping some. The table includes over 250,000 clones, roughly 86% detected once. Trimming stripped 3 bases from V and 2 bases from J, with 8 bases between. The CDR3 contains 13 residues. The germline V gene encodes CDR1 SGHRS and CDR2 YFSETQ. The sequenced material came from PBMCs or T cells enriched from blood (not recorded which). The V gene is TRBV5-1, the J gene TRBJ1-1, with D possibly matching TRBD1 (5 bases). The clonotype comes from a woman aged 18-29 years who had recovered from COVID-19. The CDR3 DNA is TGCGCCAGCAGCTCGACAGCTAACACTGAAGCTTTCTTT. This encodes CASSSTANTEAFF.